This TCR beta chain was recovered during a study of blood T cell repertoires in COVID-19. For the study at large: Italy, Spain and the United States were the sources of the convalescent and acute COVID-19 samples.

The germline V gene encodes CDR1 KGHSH and CDR2 LQKENI. Trimming cost V 3 bases and J 4 bases, with 3 bases left between them. The length of the CDR3 is 12 residues. Original processing notes: Amplifying reference gene primers gave estimates of nucleated cell counts. Assay: immunoSEQ multiplex PCR; the TCRdb copy retains only in-frame clones and omits some. V, J and clone size are those of that table, while D and trimming were read from the DNA. Of about 250,000 clones listed, about four fifths are singletons. V is TRBV18 and J is TRBJ2-2, with D hard to call. This sequence originates from a man at least 80 years old with acute or convalescent COVID-19. The specimen was peripheral blood. The CDR3 bases are TGTGCCAGCTCACCCGGCACCGGGGAGCTGTTTTTT. Protein product: CASSPGTGELFF. The complete variable domain, with remaining parts taken from reference TRBV18 and TRBJ2-2, reads NAGVMQNPRHLVRRRGQEARLRCSPMKGHSHVYWYRQLPEEGLKFMVYLQKENIIDESGMPKERFSAEFPKEGPSILRIQQVVRGDSAAYFCASSPGTGELFFGEGSRLTVL.